This T cell receptor (beta chain) was captured in a study of T-cell reconstitution after alpha-beta-depleted transplantation in children. V shed 2 bases and J shed 2 bases, with 12 bases lying between them. Germline CDR1 reads KGHDR; CDR2 reads SFDVKD. This CDR3 has 15 residues. Study findings and constraints: The main origin of T-cell counts and diversity one year after transplant was newly produced T cells.

Unique molecular identifiers were incorporated during preparation of the TCRbeta library. TCRdb recomputed calls from the PCR reads with MiXCR, one row per CDR3 protein. The repertoire consists of hundreds of thousands of distinct CDR3 sequences, with 13% occurring once and the leading ten covering approximately 2.1%. In its sample, this clonotype was seen many times. Its antigen is not known. Material: PBMCs, mostly from graft donor cells, obtained 360 days after TCRalphabeta/CD19-depleted stem cell transplant. V and J are TRBV24-1 and TRBJ2-7; possibly TRBD1 for D (5 bases). The source of this sequence is a male patient aged 10 to 17 who had a stem cell transplant for acute myeloid leukemia, so the T cells may come from the graft donor. The CDR3 loop reads CATSDSRQFAYEQYF. CDR3 sequence (DNA): TGTGCCACCAGTGATTCAAGACAGTTCGCCTACGAGCAGTACTTC.